The next 14 T cell receptor beta chains were all read from a single sample in a study of T cell responses to AZD1222 COVID-19 vaccine. The repertoire was sequenced with immunoSEQ multiplex PCR; TCRdb's copy has only in-frame clones and lacks some. Of fewer than 150,000 clones listed, 75% to 95% were seen once; the top ten hold 3.4%. Material: peripheral blood, obtained on day 0 of AZD1222 vaccination. These receptors were collected from an adult in good health.

The chain recombines TRBV12-2 with TRBJ1-4. TRBV12-2 is annotated as a pseudogene. CDR3 length: 15 amino acids. The CDR3 DNA follows: TGTGCAAGTCGCTCCCCCGGACGGGAAAATGAAAAACTGTTTTTT. Translated: CASRSPGRENEKLFF.

A word on this clone: Other DNA sequences in the sample encode the same CDR3. The chain has TRBV6-6 and TRBJ2-7; D remains unclear. CDR3 length: 12 amino acids. The V end lost 2 bases, the J end lost 5 bases, and 7 bases lay between the germline ends. Per the germline V gene, CDR1 is MNHNY and CDR2 is SVGAGI (reference sequence). In DNA, the CDR3 is TGTGCCAGCAGTTACAGTGGGGACGAGCAGTACTTC. Its protein product is CASSYSGDEQYF.

The chain couples TRBV4-1 to TRBJ2-3; TRBD1 aligns across 10 bases. The CDR3 is 17 residues long. Trimming cost V 1 base and J 0 bases; bases outside gene matches: 4. In germline, CDR1 is MGHRA, CDR2 YSYEKL. CDR3 coding DNA: TGCGCCAGCAGCCAAGCGGGACAGGGGCGGAGCACAGATACGCAGTATTTT. It yields the protein CASSQAGQGRSTDTQYF.

The chain uses TRBV7-8 and TRBJ2-5; D call uncertain. The CDR3 extends over 16 amino acids. CDR1 is SGHVS, CDR2 FQNEAQ, per germline. The V end was cut by 1 base, the J end by 5 bases, with 17 bases between. The CDR3 DNA sequence: TGTGCCAGCAGCTTAGATATTGATGCTAGTCGGGAGACCCAGTACTTC. Amino acid sequence: CASSLDIDASRETQYF.

The V and J genes are TRBV7-3 and TRBJ2-1; D remains unclear. The length of the CDR3 is 13 residues. Looked up from germline, CDR1 is SGHTA and CDR2 is FQGTGA. V gave up 0 bases and J gave up 7 bases, with 7 bases separating them. CDR3 amino acids: CASSLTRVNEQFF. The CDR3 nucleotides read TGTGCCAGCAGCTTAACCCGGGTTAATGAGCAGTTCTTC. The whole variable domain, filled in from reference TRBV7-3 and TRBJ2-1, reads GAGVSQTPSNKVTEKGKYVELRCDPISGHTALYWYRQSLGQGPEFLIYFQGTGAADDSGLPNDRFFAVRPEGSVSTLKIQRTERGDSAVYLCASSLTRVNEQFFGPGTRLTVL.

The chain is built from TRBV18 and TRBJ1-2; D remains ambiguous. Germline values: CDR1 KGHSH, CDR2 LQKENI. CDR3 length: 14 amino acids. V lost 1 base to trimming and J lost 8 bases, with 14 bases between them. DNA of the CDR3: TGTGCCAGCTCACCACAGGCCGAACCGTCGGGCTACACCTTC. It yields the protein CASSPQAEPSGYTF.

This clone occurred once. The chain carries TRBV7-7 and TRBJ2-1; TRBD1 matches at 8 bases. This CDR3 region has 17 residues. J gave up 1 base and V 3 bases, and 8 bases lay outside the gene matches. Germline CDR1 and CDR2: SSHAT and FNYEAQ (reference sequence). CDR3 sequence: CASSLGAGTGSYNEQFF. The CDR3, as DNA: TGTGCCAGCAGCTTGGGGGCCGGGACAGGTTCCTACAATGAGCAGTTCTTC.

This clone was seen only once. The J gene is TRBJ2-7, the V gene TRBV6-5; 11 bases line up with TRBD2. The V and J ends lost 5 bases and 3 bases, in that order; junction bases with no gene match: 3. Germline V gene lookup returns CDR1 MNHEY and CDR2 SVGAGI. CDR3 length: 14 residues. The CDR3 region is CASSKLAGDYEQYF. In DNA form, the CDR3 reads TGTGCCAGCAGTAAACTAGCGGGGGACTACGAGCAGTACTTC.

The chain recombines TRBV7-8 with TRBJ1-1; no clear D. The CDR3 contains 15 residues. Trimming removed 2 bases at V and 2 bases at J, with 12 bases between. Looked up from germline, CDR1 is SGHVS and CDR2 is FQNEAQ. As DNA, the CDR3 is TGTGCCAGCAGCTTATCTGCAGAATTTAACACTGAAGCTTTCTTT. This gives the protein CASSLSAEFNTEAFF.

The chain carries TRBV5-4 and TRBJ1-2, with D possibly TRBD1 on 5 matching bases. V gave up 7 bases and J gave up 8 bases, with 12 bases separating them. Germline loops: CDR1 SGHNT, CDR2 YYREEE (reference sequence). The CDR3 spans 11 residues. The CDR3 sequence is CASGGFGGYTF. CDR3 in DNA: TGTGCCAGCGGGGGATTTGGCGGCTACACCTTC.

J is TRBJ2-4 and V is TRBV7-9; no clear D. From germline, CDR1 is SEHNR and CDR2 FQNEAQ (reference sequence). This CDR3 spans 15 amino acids. The germline V and J ends were trimmed by 5 bases and 0 bases, with 11 bases remaining between them. The DNA of the CDR3 is TGTGCCAGCAGCGTTATTAAGGGAGCCAAAAACATTCAGTACTTC. Translation gives CASSVIKGAKNIQYF.

The rearrangement uses TRBV12-5 and TRBJ2-1, with D perhaps matching TRBD1 or TRBD2 (5 bases each). CDR1 LGHNT and CDR2 FRNRAP come from the germline V gene. The CDR3 totals 16 residues. Deletions cut 8 bases from V and 0 bases from J, with 17 bases between. CDR3 DNA: TGTGCTAGTCAACCGGGGCTAGGTTCCTCCTACAATGAGCAGTTCTTC. This sequence encodes CASQPGLGSSYNEQFF.

The chain has TRBV2 and TRBJ2-1; no definite D call. The CDR3 runs to 13 residues. CDR1 is SNHLY and CDR2 is FYNNEI in the germline V gene. The germline V and J ends were trimmed by 6 bases and 4 bases, with 10 bases remaining between them. This chain's CDR3 is CASSEAGYNEQFF. The DNA for the CDR3 is TGTGCCAGCAGCGAGGCCGGTTACAATGAGCAGTTCTTC.

The chain couples TRBV5-6 to TRBJ2-4; 10 bases fit TRBD1. The CDR3 loop spans 16 amino acids. Germline CDR1 SGHDT, CDR2 YYEEEE. Losses at the gene ends were 4 bases for V and 5 bases for J; bases not matched to a gene: 9. Here the CDR3 DNA reads TGTGCCAGCAGCCCCCGGGACAGGGGAAACGAAAACATTCAGTACTTC. Translating gives CASSPRDRGNENIQYF. Full variable domain (rest looked up from reference TRBV5-6 and TRBJ2-4): DAGVTQSPTHLIKTRGQQVTLRCSPKSGHDTVSWYQQALGQGPQFIFQYYEEEERQRGNFPDRFSGHQFPNYSSELNVNALLLGDSALYLCASSPRDRGNENIQYFGAGTRLSVL.